The 27 T cell receptor beta chains below were found in one sample sequenced in a study of T-cell reconstitution after alpha-beta-depleted transplantation in children. As it was prepared, the TCRbeta library received unique molecular identifiers. Using its own MiXCR run on the PCR reads, TCRdb lists one record per CDR3 protein. The data contain about 300,000 distinct CDR3 sequences, roughly a tenth of them singletons. The sample was PBMCs, taken before TCRalphabeta/CD19-depleted stem cell transplant. The receptors here all came from a boy younger than two with acute myeloid leukemia, due to receive a stem cell transplant.

This clonotype was seen many times. V is TRBV6-2 or TRBV6-3 and J is TRBJ2-7, with D possibly being TRBD1 (6 bases). CDR3 size: 13 residues. Germline-derived CDR1 and CDR2 are MNHEY and SVGEGT. Trimming stripped 10 bases from V and 2 bases from J, with 15 bases between. CDR3 nucleotides: TGTGCCACCGCCGGACAGCTCACCTACGAGCAGTACTTC. It codes for CATAGQLTYEQYF.

This clonotype has at least ten counts. This chain joins TRBV12-3 or TRBV12-4 and TRBJ2-5, with 13 bases aligning to TRBD2. V lost 1 base to trimming and J lost 4 bases; unmatched junction nucleotides: 0. The CDR3 totals 15 residues. The CDR3: CASSLGTSGRETQYF. The CDR3 DNA follows: TGTGCCAGCAGTTTAGGGACTAGCGGGAGAGAGACCCAGTACTTC.

This clonotype turned up a few times. The rearrangement links TRBV12-3 or TRBV12-4 to TRBJ1-5; D ambiguous. V lost 3 bases, J lost 1 base, and 16 bases lay in between. The CDR3 length is 17 residues. For the CDR3, the DNA is TGTGCCAGCAGTTTGGGTCAAGGGCTTTTCAGCAATCAGCCCCAGCATTTT. This sequence encodes CASSLGQGLFSNQPQHF.

At least ten counts were recorded for this clonotype. The chain recombines TRBV7-6 with TRBJ2-3; TRBD1 matches at 10 bases. The germline V gene has CDR1 SGHVS and CDR2 FNYEAQ. CDR3 length equals 17 residues. J gave up 3 bases and V 1 base, and 7 bases lay outside the gene matches. The CDR3 DNA reads TGTGCCAGCAGCTTAGAGTGGGGGACAGGGGCAACAGATACGCAGTATTTT. This sequence encodes CASSLEWGTGATDTQYF.

V usage is TRBV7-2 and J usage is TRBJ2-7, with a tentative D call TRBD1 (5 bases). V shed 5 bases and J shed 2 bases, with 10 bases lying between them. Germline values: CDR1 SGHTA, CDR2 FQGNSA. CDR3 length: 13 amino acids. The CDR3 reads CASSPLGPYEQYF. As DNA, the CDR3 is TGTGCCAGCAGCCCACTGGGGCCCTACGAGCAGTACTTC.

This rearrangement joins TRBV7-2 to TRBJ2-5; no firm D call. V was trimmed by 2 bases and J by 2 bases, leaving 9 bases between them. This CDR3 is 14 amino acids long. Per germline, CDR1 SGHTA and CDR2 FQGNSA. The CDR3 loop is CASSLNAVQETQYF. The CDR3 nucleotides read TGTGCCAGCAGCTTAAACGCAGTACAAGAGACCCAGTACTTC.

This clonotype has at least ten counts. The V and J genes are TRBV28 and TRBJ2-3; maybe TRBD2 (5 bases). V was pared by 4 bases and J by 2 bases, with 13 bases between. This CDR3 has 15 amino acids. Germline lookup yields CDR1 MDHEN and CDR2 SYDVKM. CDR3 sequence (DNA): TGTGCCAGCAGTTCGGGAATGGGGTTCACAGATACGCAGTATTTT. Protein sequence: CASSSGMGFTDTQYF.

The genes are TRBV5-8 and TRBJ2-3, with a possible D match to TRBD2 (5 bases). The CDR3 has 16 residues. Germline V gene data show CDR1 as SGHTS and CDR2 as YDEGEE. The V and J ends lost 0 bases and 7 bases respectively, with 18 bases between them. CDR3 in DNA: TGTGCCAGCAGCTTGGCGAGGGCCACAATCCCCCATACGCAGTATTTT. Its translation: CASSLARATIPHTQYF.

This clonotype has ten or more counts. The CDR3 sequence is CSAHRLVSDTQYF. The CDR3 nucleotides read TGCAGTGCTCACCGGCTAGTTTCAGATACGCAGTATTTT. This chain joins TRBV20-1 and TRBJ2-3; D not resolved. Germline loops: CDR1 DFQATT, CDR2 SNEGSKA (reference sequence). This CDR3 region has 13 residues. V lost 5 bases, J lost 4 bases, and 13 bases lay in between.

In its sample, this clonotype was seen a few times. The rearrangement links TRBV28 to TRBJ1-3, with TRBD1 identical over 7 bases. This CDR3 comprises 14 residues. Per germline, CDR1 MDHEN and CDR2 SYDVKM. The junction had 4 bases not matched to a gene; V was cut back by 6 bases and J by 2 bases. The CDR3 DNA reads as TGTGCCAGCAGACTCGGGACAGCTGGAAACACCATATATTTT. Protein: CASRLGTAGNTIYF.

This clonotype occurred many times. CDR3 protein: CSAPPLNYGYTF. CDR3 in DNA: TGCAGTGCTCCACCCCTTAACTATGGCTACACCTTC. The chain uses TRBV20-1 and TRBJ1-2; D is uncertain. Germline CDR1 DFQATT, CDR2 SNEGSKA (reference sequence). The CDR3 spans 12 residues. V dropped 5 bases and J dropped 1 base, with 8 bases sitting between them.

This clonotype was picked up many times. This sequence joins TRBV7-3 and TRBJ2-1, with D possibly TRBD2 on 7 matching bases. V dropped 1 base and J dropped 10 bases, with 14 bases sitting between them. The CDR3 covers 14 residues. The germline V gene encodes CDR1 SGHTA and CDR2 FQGTGA. CDR3 in DNA: TGTGCCAGCAGCTTAAGAGGGGGGGCCAGGGAGCAGTTCTTC. It specifies CASSLRGGAREQFF.

The J gene is TRBJ2-7, the V gene TRBV18; 14 bases are shared with TRBD2. The CDR3 extends over 18 amino acids. Germline V gene lookup returns CDR1 KGHSH and CDR2 LQKENI. V was pared by 3 bases and J by 2 bases, with 9 bases of the junction left unmatched. The CDR3 loop is CASSPTGLAGGVTYEQYF. The CDR3 DNA reads TGTGCCAGCTCACCGACAGGACTAGCGGGAGGCGTAACCTACGAGCAGTACTTC.

This clonotype was detected only a few times. The chain links TRBV6-1 to TRBJ2-1; 8 positions agree with TRBD2. The CDR3 consists of 19 residues. Germline CDR1 is MNHNS and CDR2 is SASEGT. V trimming: 2 bases; J trimming: 7 bases; junction bases outside the gene matches: 19. The CDR3 DNA sequence: TGTGCCAGCAGTGAAAGCCCGGGATATTTCGCGGGGGGCCTTAATGAGCAGTTCTTC. Protein sequence: CASSESPGYFAGGLNEQFF.

This rearrangement joins TRBV12-3 or TRBV12-4 to TRBJ1-4; possible D gene TRBD1, 6 bases. This CDR3 comprises 14 residues. The V gene lost 3 bases and the J gene lost 3 bases, with 8 bases spanning the gap. CDR3 in amino acids: CASSFQGPNEKLFF. In DNA, the CDR3 is TGTGCCAGCAGTTTCCAGGGGCCTAATGAAAAACTGTTTTTT.

This clonotype was detected many times. The chain couples TRBV29-1 to TRBJ1-2, with D perhaps TRBD1 (5 bases). The CDR3 extends over 13 amino acids. Trimming pared 3 bases from V and 0 bases from J, leaving 8 bases between. CDR1 and CDR2 (germline): SQVTM, ANQGSEA. The CDR3 sequence: CSVEQGSNYGYTF. The CDR3 nucleotides are TGCAGCGTTGAGCAGGGTTCTAACTATGGCTACACCTTC.

This clonotype came up many times. The rearrangement links TRBV28 to TRBJ2-5; D may be TRBD1 (6 bases). Deletions cut 4 bases from V and 5 bases from J, with 17 bases between. The CDR3 covers 15 residues. CDR1 is MDHEN, CDR2 SYDVKM, per germline. For the CDR3, the DNA is TGTGCCAGCAGTTGGACAGCGAACCCGGGGGAGACCCAGTACTTC. Translation gives CASSWTANPGETQYF.

This clonotype was found many times. The chain joins TRBV13 to TRBJ2-7; perhaps TRBD1 as D (6 bases). CDR1 is PRHDT and CDR2 is FYEKMQ in the germline V gene (reference sequence). The V end was cut by 3 bases, the J end by 1 base, with 13 bases between. This CDR3 has 15 amino acids. CDR3 nucleotide sequence: TGTGCCAGCAGCTTCGGCCTAACAGGGTCCTACGAGCAGTACTTC. The encoded protein is CASSFGLTGSYEQYF.

The V call is TRBV10-3, the J call TRBJ2-7, with TRBD1 matching over 10 bases. CDR1 is ENHRY and CDR2 is SYGVKD in the germline V gene. The CDR3 runs 14 residues. J lost 3 bases, V lost 6 bases, and 5 bases had no gene match. In DNA, the CDR3 is TGTGCCATCAGGACCGGGACAGGGGACTACGAGCAGTACTTC. Encoded protein: CAIRTGTGDYEQYF.

The table lists this clonotype with many counts. The V call is TRBV6-1, the J call TRBJ1-3, with a weak D call TRBD1 (6 bases). CDR3 length equals 12 residues. The V end was cut by 5 bases, the J end by 7 bases, with 9 bases between. Germline CDR1 is MNHNS and CDR2 is SASEGT. The CDR3 sequence is CASSSDRNTIYF. CDR3 in DNA: TGTGCCAGCAGTTCAGACAGGAACACCATATATTTT.

This clonotype was observed at least ten times. This chain uses TRBV7-2 with TRBJ1-5, with D hard to call. Germline V CDR1 and CDR2: SGHTA, FQGNSA. The CDR3 runs to 14 residues. Trimming removed 1 base at V and 0 bases at J, with 4 bases between. The CDR3 nucleotides are TGTGCCAGCAGCTTAGACGGTAGCAATCAGCCCCAGCATTTT. Its protein product is CASSLDGSNQPQHF.

This clonotype occurred many times. CDR3 protein: CSVEGGSTQETQYF. CDR3 nucleotide sequence: TGCAGCGTTGAAGGTGGATCCACTCAAGAGACCCAGTACTTC. V and J are TRBV29-1 and TRBJ2-5; D unclear. With 1 base removed from V and 2 bases from J, the gap between germline ends came to 11 bases. CDR1 is SQVTM and CDR2 is ANQGSEA in the germline V gene. The CDR3 contains 14 residues.

This chain uses TRBV5-1 with TRBJ2-1; D may match TRBD1 or TRBD2 (7 bases each). CDR3 size: 16 residues. Germline CDR1 reads SGHRS; CDR2 reads YFSETQ. The V end was cut by 4 bases, the J end by 3 bases, with 17 bases between. Here the CDR3 DNA reads TGCGCCAGCAGCCAGGGGGGAGCGGGGATCTACAATGAGCAGTTCTTC. It yields the protein CASSQGGAGIYNEQFF.

This clonotype showed up just a few times. The CDR3 loop is CSARAPYGTGGRETGNTIYF. The CDR3, as DNA: TGCAGTGCTAGAGCTCCTTACGGGACAGGGGGCCGAGAAACTGGAAACACCATATATTTT. The rearrangement joins TRBV20-1 to TRBJ1-3; 12 bases match TRBD1. V lost 1 base to trimming and J lost 2 bases; unmatched junction nucleotides: 15. Germline values: CDR1 DFQATT, CDR2 SNEGSKA (reference sequence). The CDR3 is made up of 20 amino acids.

The chain couples TRBV4-3 to TRBJ2-5, with 10 bases aligning to TRBD2. This CDR3 contains 17 residues. The junction had 6 bases not matched to a gene; V was cut back by 0 bases and J by 2 bases. Germline V gives CDR1 LGHNA, CDR2 YSLEER. The CDR3 sequence: CASSQDEAGGPQETQYF. The CDR3 DNA reads as TGCGCCAGCAGCCAAGATGAAGCGGGAGGGCCTCAAGAGACCCAGTACTTC.

This clonotype was found many times. This chain connects TRBV2 to TRBJ1-5, with D tentatively TRBD1 (5 bases). The CDR3 contains 16 residues. V shed 4 bases and J shed 7 bases, with 20 bases lying between them. Germline V gene sequence: CDR1 SNHLY, CDR2 FYNNEI. CDR3 sequence (DNA): TGTGCCAGCAGTGCCGGGGCGTGGAACTTGAACCAGCCCCAGCATTTT. Its translation: CASSAGAWNLNQPQHF.

This clonotype was recorded many times. V gene TRBV6-5 combines with J gene TRBJ2-1, with 11 bases lining up with TRBD1. J gave up 7 bases and V 6 bases, and 5 bases lay outside the gene matches. CDR3 length: 14 residues. Germline values: CDR1 MNHEY, CDR2 SVGAGI. This chain's CDR3 is CASRGQGAENEQFF. CDR3 bases: TGTGCCAGCAGAGGACAGGGGGCAGAAAATGAGCAGTTCTTC.